These T cell receptor beta chains were read from a single sample in a study of blood T cell repertoires in COVID-19. Using immunoSEQ multiplex PCR, the repertoire was profiled, and TCRdb retains in-frame clones only, with some absent. Here the sample spans approximately 180,000 clones, roughly 79% being singletons. Sequenced input: peripheral blood. These receptors all stem from an older woman with acute or convalescent COVID-19. The CDR3 runs from the conserved cysteine through the conserved F or W. A D gene is named only where the DNA matches it firmly.

>TRBD1|15|TRBV24-1|TRBJ1-5
TGTGCCACCAGTAAGGGACAGGGGGTTCGGGAGCCCCAGCATTTT
CATSKGQGVREPQHF
>NA|14|TRBV5-1|TRBJ2-7
TGCGCCAGCAGCTTGGTCCCTTCCCCCTACGAGCAGTACTTC
CASSLVPSPYEQYF
>NA|16|TRBV7-9|TRBJ2-1
TGTGCCAGCAGCTTATTGGGCGGGGGCTTCTACAATGAGCAGTTCTTC
CASSLLGGGFYNEQFF
>NA|13|TRBV12-3/TRBV12-4|TRBJ2-2
TGTGCCAGCAGCCCCGACAGGCCCGGGGAGCTGTTTTTT
CASSPDRPGELFF
>NA|13|TRBV12-3/TRBV12-4|TRBJ1-5
TGTGCCAGCAGTTTGTCGAGTCCTCAGCCCCAGCATTTT
CASSLSSPQPQHF
>NA|15|TRBV4-1|TRBJ1-5
TGCGCCAGCAGCCAAACTCAAACCGGGTCCCTGCCCCAGCATTTT
CASSQTQTGSLPQHF
>NA|15|TRBV10-3|TRBJ1-2
TGTGCCATCAGTGAGTCTTGGGGGGCTAACTATGGCTACACCTTC
CAISESWGANYGYTF
>TRBD2|14|TRBV24-1|TRBJ2-1
TGTGCCACCAGTGATTCGGGCGGGAGCAATGAGCAGTTCTTC
CATSDSGGSNEQFF
>NA|12|TRBV28|TRBJ2-2
TGTGCCAGCAGTTTCGGTACCGGGGAGCTGTTTTTT
CASSFGTGELFF
>TRBD2|15|TRBV14|TRBJ2-1
TGTGCCAGCAGCCAAGAACTAGCGGGGGGCGGTGAGCAGTTCTTC
CASSQELAGGGEQFF